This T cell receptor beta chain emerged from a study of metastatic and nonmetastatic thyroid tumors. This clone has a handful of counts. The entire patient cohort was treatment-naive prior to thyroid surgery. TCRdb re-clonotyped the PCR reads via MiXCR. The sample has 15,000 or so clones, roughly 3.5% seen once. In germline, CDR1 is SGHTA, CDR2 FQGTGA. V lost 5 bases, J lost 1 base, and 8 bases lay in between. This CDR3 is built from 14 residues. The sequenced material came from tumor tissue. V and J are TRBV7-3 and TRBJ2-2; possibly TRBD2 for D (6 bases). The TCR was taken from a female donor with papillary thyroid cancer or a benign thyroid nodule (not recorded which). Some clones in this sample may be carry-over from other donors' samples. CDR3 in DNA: TGTGCCAGCAGCCTGGAGGGGAACACCGGGGAGCTGTTTTTT. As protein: CASSLEGNTGELFF.